The present TCR beta chain was sequenced within a study of cytomegalovirus exposure and HLA in healthy donors. Broader study findings: Highest at DRB1 and lowest at HLA-C, TCR association rates differed among HLA loci in a later analysis.

Points on this clone: Its target is not known.

Trimming left V 5 bases short and J 6 bases short, with 11 bases between. CDR1 and CDR2 (germline): SGHTA, FQGNSA. There are 13 residues in the CDR3. PCR involved 60 Vbeta and 13 Jbeta primers. Clones were read by immunoSEQ multiplex PCR, and TCRdb kept only the in-frame ones, dropping some. The sample holds about 190,000 clones; 81% are singletons and the top ten take about 3.8%. The specimen sequenced was PBMCs. The receptor's source is a man aged 50 to 59 in good health and CMV-seronegative. The V gene is TRBV7-2, the J gene TRBJ2-1, with a tentative D call TRBD2 (6 bases). Written as DNA, the CDR3 is TGTGCCAGCAGCCTTAGCGGCCCCAATGAGCAGTTCTTC. As protein: CASSLSGPNEQFF.